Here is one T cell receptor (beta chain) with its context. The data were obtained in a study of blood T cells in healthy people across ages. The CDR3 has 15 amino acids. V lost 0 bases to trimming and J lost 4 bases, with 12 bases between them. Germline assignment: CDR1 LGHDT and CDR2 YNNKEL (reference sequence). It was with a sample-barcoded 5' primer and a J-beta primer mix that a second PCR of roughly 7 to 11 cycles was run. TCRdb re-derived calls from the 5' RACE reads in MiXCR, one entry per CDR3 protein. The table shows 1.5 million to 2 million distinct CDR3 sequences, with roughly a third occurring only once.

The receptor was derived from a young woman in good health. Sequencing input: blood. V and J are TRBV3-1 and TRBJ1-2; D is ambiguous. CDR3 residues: CASSQDLADFYGYTF. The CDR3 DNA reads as TGTGCCAGCAGCCAAGATCTTGCGGACTTCTATGGCTACACCTTC.